The clone carrying this T cell receptor (beta chain) was detected many times. The antigen is unknown. The data derive from a study of blood T cells in healthy people across ages. The CDR3 consists of 16 residues. Germline assignment: CDR1 SQVTM and CDR2 ANQGSEA. Trimming cost V 7 bases and J 5 bases, with 26 bases left between them. Study conclusions and caveats: Relative to aged donors, long-lived donors carried more naive CD4+ cells and displayed higher diversity. Estimates based on one million T cells were treated as lower bounds.

Every donor contributed roughly 10 milliliters of peripheral blood by blood draw. Primed by a sample-barcoded 5' primer and a J-beta primer mix, a second PCR proceeded for 7 to 11 cycles. The template-switch adaptor, which had 12 random nucleotides, put a tag on each cDNA molecule. MiXCR, run by TCRdb on the 5' RACE reads, gives a single entry per CDR3 protein. The sample includes approximately 700,000 distinct CDR3 sequences, less than 40% of them seen just once. This rearrangement joins TRBV29-1 to TRBJ1-2; a weak D match, TRBD1 (6 bases). The sample taken for sequencing was blood. This TCR was recovered from a woman aged 80 or over in good health. The CDR3 sequence is CSAAHDRTRGGYGYTF. The CDR3 DNA follows: TGCAGCGCGGCCCATGACAGGACCCGAGGAGGGTATGGCTACACCTTC. The variable domain in full, completed from reference TRBV29-1 and TRBJ1-2, reads SAVISQKPSRDICQRGTSLTIQCQVDSQVTMMFWYRQQPGQSLTLIATANQGSEATYESGFVIDKFPISRPNLTFSTLTVSNMSPEDSSIYLCSAAHDRTRGGYGYTFGSGTRLTVV.